The 24 T cell receptor beta chains in this list originate from one sample, sequenced in a study of blood T cell repertoires in COVID-19. Sequencing was performed with immunoSEQ multiplex PCR; in TCRdb, only in-frame clones are kept and a portion is missing. The table has approximately 180,000 clones, about 90% seen once. Input material: PBMCs or T cells enriched from blood (not recorded which). Receptors originate from a human donor with acute COVID-19. The donor label of this sample is uncertain.

The V gene is TRBV7-8, the J gene TRBJ2-7; 7 bases align to TRBD1. The junction had 12 bases not matched to a gene; V was cut back by 5 bases and J by 2 bases. There are 16 residues in the CDR3. In germline, CDR1 is SGHVS, CDR2 FQNEAQ. The CDR3 loop reads CASSTRYRGQTYEQYF. The CDR3, as DNA: TGTGCCAGCAGCACGCGGTACAGGGGCCAGACCTACGAGCAGTACTTC.

The count of this clone is one. The J gene is TRBJ1-1, the V gene TRBV6-5, with 7 bases that match TRBD1. CDR3 size: 13 residues. V shed 7 bases and J 4 bases; nucleotides not matched to a gene: 6. Germline assignment: CDR1 MNHEY and CDR2 SVGAGI. CDR3 sequence: CASIRPGGTEAFF. The CDR3, as DNA: TGTGCCAGCATTCGGCCAGGGGGCACTGAAGCTTTCTTT.

The gene calls are TRBV9 and TRBJ1-1, with 9 bases lining up with TRBD1. The J segment lost 3 bases and the V segment lost 6 bases, leaving 3 bases of the junction unmatched. The CDR3 spans 13 residues. Germline V CDR1 and CDR2: SGDLS, YYNGEE. For the CDR3, the DNA is TGTGCCAGCACCCGGACAGGGGACACTGAAGCTTTCTTT. It specifies CASTRTGDTEAFF.

The rearrangement uses TRBV7-2 and TRBJ2-7; weak D call: TRBD1 (6 bases). This CDR3 region has 14 residues. Germline loops: CDR1 SGHTA, CDR2 FQGNSA. Trimming stripped 5 bases from V and 2 bases from J, with 13 bases between. CDR3 sequence reads: CASSRDILTYEQYF. CDR3 DNA sequence: TGTGCCAGCAGCCGGGACATATTAACCTACGAGCAGTACTTC.

This chain uses TRBV4-1 with TRBJ1-2, with 9 positions matching TRBD1. Unmatched junction bases numbered 11, after V lost 7 bases and J lost 5 bases. Germline V lookup: CDR1 MGHRA, CDR2 YSYEKL. This CDR3 region has 15 residues. CDR3 in DNA: TGCGCCAGCACTTACCGGGGACAGGGCGAGTATGGCTACACCTTC. The encoded protein is CASTYRGQGEYGYTF.

The chain recombines TRBV6-6 with TRBJ1-5, with D unclear. Trimming pared 7 bases from V and 6 bases from J, leaving 16 bases between. The CDR3 is made up of 14 amino acids. CDR1 is MNHNY, CDR2 SVGAGI, per germline (reference sequence). The CDR3 sequence: CASTWGEGRQPQHF. DNA of the CDR3: TGTGCCAGCACTTGGGGAGAAGGGCGTCAGCCCCAGCATTTT.

The CDR3 sequence is CASIPDRGDSGNTIYF. As DNA, the CDR3 is TGTGCCAGCATCCCGGACAGGGGGGACTCTGGAAACACCATATATTTT. The chain joins TRBV7-9 to TRBJ1-3, with 10 nucleotides matching TRBD1. The V segment lost 7 bases and the J segment 0 bases; nucleotides outside the gene matches: 6. The CDR3 runs 16 residues. Germline loops: CDR1 SEHNR, CDR2 FQNEAQ (reference sequence).

The V and J genes are TRBV9 and TRBJ2-2; tentative D call: TRBD2 (6 bases). The CDR3 spans 17 residues. Trimming pared 0 bases from V and 4 bases from J, leaving 16 bases between. The V gene's germline CDR1 is SGDLS and CDR2 YYNGEE. The CDR3, as DNA: TGTGCCAGCAGCGTAGTAGCCCCCCAGGGAGGCACCGGGGAGCTGTTTTTT. Translating it yields CASSVVAPQGGTGELFF.

The J gene is TRBJ2-7, the V gene TRBV27; 10 bases map to TRBD1. Germline-derived CDR1 and CDR2 are MNHEY and SMNVEV (reference sequence). V was clipped by 5 bases and J by 5 bases; unmatched bases: 9. The CDR3 is 15 amino acids. The CDR3 sequence: CASSLSWTGGNEQYF. The CDR3 nucleotides read TGTGCCAGCAGTCTTTCTTGGACAGGGGGTAACGAGCAGTACTTC.

The chain combines TRBV6-2 or TRBV6-3 with TRBJ1-4; 8 bases align to TRBD1. The CDR3 is made up of 13 amino acids. The V gene's germline CDR1 is MNHEY and CDR2 SVGEGT. Trimming removed 6 bases from V and 6 bases from J; junction bases left unmatched: 3. As DNA, the CDR3 is TGTGCCAGCAGCAGGGGGCCTGATGAAAAACTGTTTTTT. It codes for CASSRGPDEKLFF.

The chain links TRBV19 to TRBJ1-1; the match to TRBD1 covers 8 bases. The CDR3 loop spans 16 amino acids. The junction had 11 bases not matched to a gene; V was cut back by 2 bases and J by 6 bases. Germline lookup yields CDR1 LNHDA and CDR2 SQIVND (reference sequence). The CDR3 is CASSIFNPGGSSEAFF. CDR3 DNA sequence: TGTGCCAGTAGTATATTCAATCCAGGGGGCAGCTCTGAAGCTTTCTTT.

This clone was seen just once. V is TRBV6-2 or TRBV6-3 and J is TRBJ2-1; 15 positions agree with TRBD2. The CDR3 runs 15 residues. Germline-derived CDR1 and CDR2 are MNHEY and SVGEGT. V lost 6 bases, J lost 7 bases, and 4 bases stayed unmatched. CDR3 sequence: CASSPGTSGGNEQFF. For the CDR3, the DNA is TGTGCCAGCAGCCCCGGGACTAGCGGGGGGAATGAGCAGTTCTTC.

The genes are TRBV19 and TRBJ2-3, with 9 bases that match TRBD1. CDR1 LNHDA and CDR2 SQIVND come from the germline V gene (reference sequence). The length of the CDR3 is 16 residues. V shed 4 bases and J 3 bases; nucleotides not matched to a gene: 8. CDR3 coding DNA: TGTGCCAGTAGTACTTACCGGGACAGGGCTACAGATACGCAGTATTTT. It specifies CASSTYRDRATDTQYF.

This chain connects TRBV7-8 to TRBJ2-5, with D perhaps TRBD2 (7 bases). There are 15 residues in the CDR3. Between the trimmed V and J ends, which lost 6 bases and 0 bases, there was a span of 14 bases. Germline CDR1 reads SGHVS; CDR2 reads FQNEAQ. CDR3 region: CASRIRGGYQETQYF. The CDR3 DNA reads TGTGCCAGCAGGATAAGGGGGGGGTACCAAGAGACCCAGTACTTC.

This chain connects TRBV12-5 to TRBJ2-5; 10 bases match TRBD2. Germline V gene sequence: CDR1 LGHNT, CDR2 FRNRAP. Trimming at V came to 0 bases and at J to 5 bases, leaving 18 bases not matched to a gene. The CDR3 has 20 residues. CDR3 bases: TGTGCTAGTGGTTTGGTACTAGGGCCCAGCGGGGGGGATCGATCGGAGACCCAGTACTTC. It specifies CASGLVLGPSGGDRSETQYF.

This chain uses TRBV27 with TRBJ2-3, with a tentative D call TRBD1 (5 bases). Trimming removed 3 bases from V and 0 bases from J, with 10 bases in between. This CDR3 contains 15 residues. Germline CDR1 MNHEY, CDR2 SMNVEV (reference sequence). CDR3 DNA sequence: TGTGCCAGCAGTTTTGGACAAAGAAGCACAGATACGCAGTATTTT. This gives the protein CASSFGQRSTDTQYF.

The chain uses TRBV3-1 (or the pseudogene TRBV3-2) and TRBJ2-1; TRBD2 might be the D (6 bases). The germline V gene has CDR1 LGHDT and CDR2 YNNKEL (reference sequence). Trimming took off 2 bases at V and 6 bases at J, with 14 bases between the two ends. This CDR3 is built from 15 residues. The CDR3 is CASSQILANPNEQFF. The CDR3 DNA is TGTGCCAGCAGCCAAATACTAGCCAACCCCAATGAGCAGTTCTTC.

This chain uses TRBV4-3 with TRBJ2-1; TRBD2 might be the D (5 bases). The CDR3 has 15 residues. The V end was cut by 1 base, the J end by 4 bases, with 11 bases between. Germline V gene lookup returns CDR1 LGHNA and CDR2 YSLEER. The CDR3 DNA reads as TGCGCCAGCAGCCAAGGTTGGCTAGCTTACAATGAGCAGTTCTTC. Translated: CASSQGWLAYNEQFF.

V and J are TRBV6-2 or TRBV6-3 and TRBJ1-1; weak D call: TRBD1 (6 bases). There are 11 residues in the CDR3. Looked up from germline, CDR1 is MNHEY and CDR2 is SVGEGT. Trimming left V 6 bases short and J 8 bases short, with 10 bases between. The DNA of the CDR3 is TGTGCCAGCAGCCATGGGACAGAAGCTTTCTTT. This translates into CASSHGTEAFF.

The rearrangement joins TRBV4-2 to TRBJ1-3; D gene unclear. Trimming stripped 2 bases from V and 0 bases from J, with 8 bases between. The length of the CDR3 is 15 residues. Germline loops: CDR1 LGHNA, CDR2 YNFKEQ. This CDR3 is CASSQTEVSGNTIYF. The CDR3 DNA is TGTGCCAGCAGCCAAACCGAGGTCTCTGGAAACACCATATATTTT.

The rearrangement joins TRBV6-5 to TRBJ1-1, with D perhaps TRBD1 (6 bases). The germline V and J ends were trimmed by 2 bases and 8 bases, with 9 bases remaining between them. Per the germline V gene, CDR1 is MNHEY and CDR2 is SVGAGI. The CDR3 length is 12 residues. CDR3 coding DNA: TGTGCCAGCAGTTACCCCCAGGGGGAAGCTTTCTTT. Protein product: CASSYPQGEAFF.

The chain joins TRBV5-1 to TRBJ2-3; 12 positions agree with TRBD2. CDR1 is SGHRS and CDR2 is YFSETQ in the germline V gene. The length of the CDR3 is 17 residues. V lost 3 bases, J lost 3 bases, and 8 bases stayed unmatched. The CDR3 here is CASSSWTSGVTTDTQYF. CDR3 DNA: TGCGCCAGCAGCTCATGGACTAGCGGGGTCACTACAGATACGCAGTATTTT.

This clone was recorded once. V is TRBV10-1 and J is TRBJ2-1, with 8 bases aligning to TRBD2. This CDR3 has 18 residues. Trimming at V came to 5 bases and at J to 3 bases, leaving 15 bases not matched to a gene. Germline assignment: CDR1 WNHNN and CDR2 SYGVQD (reference sequence). CDR3 nucleotide sequence: TGCGCCAGCAGTCCCCCCGGAATAGCGGGGACGCTCTACAATGAGCAGTTCTTC. It codes for CASSPPGIAGTLYNEQFF.

The genes are TRBV4-1 and TRBJ1-2; no firm D call. Trimming took 5 bases from V and 0 from J, leaving 10 bases between them. There are 14 residues in the CDR3. Germline CDR1 and CDR2: MGHRA and YSYEKL. CDR3 sequence reads: CASSKPGTNYGYTF. The CDR3, as DNA: TGCGCCAGCAGCAAACCCGGGACTAACTATGGCTACACCTTC.